This TCR beta chain originates from a study of blood T cell repertoires in COVID-19. Overall study context: Both acute and convalescent COVID-19 samples were obtained from the United States, Italy and Spain. The analysed material was cDNA or gDNA that came from T cells, B-cell-depleted T cells, or PBMCs.

The CDR3 has 15 amino acids. CDR1 and CDR2 (germline): SGHAT, FQDESV (reference sequence). V lost 3 bases to trimming and J lost 5 bases; unmatched junction nucleotides: 10. Assay used: immunoSEQ multiplex PCR; TCRdb lists only in-frame clones, some missing. Counted here are 140,000 to 150,000 clones, around 80% occurring once; the ten biggest clones make up about 2%. The sequenced sample consisted of peripheral blood. This rearrangement joins TRBV11-1 to TRBJ2-7, with 7 nucleotides matching TRBD2. The TCR comes from a woman in her sixties with acute or convalescent COVID-19. This CDR3 reads CASSFRGSNPHEQYF. Written as DNA, the CDR3 is TGTGCCAGCAGCTTTCGCGGGAGCAACCCGCACGAGCAGTACTTC.